Below, 28 T cell receptor beta chains from the same sample are listed, as sequenced in a study of blood T cell repertoires in COVID-19 (dated by TCRdb to about 2020). Libraries were built with the immunoSEQ multiplex PCR assay. TCRdb took this table from immuneACCESS and kept in-frame rearrangements with V and J called. Such tables lack part of the clones; where checked against another copy, unresolved V genes explain under half of the gap, and the rest is unexplained. Recorded for this sample are more than 150,000 clones; about 95% of them occurred a single time. The top ten clonotypes cover roughly 0.7% of the sample. The specimen sequenced was peripheral blood. The receptors were sampled from a young man with COVID-19, enrolled during active disease.

The genes are TRBV9 and TRBJ2-7; TRBD1 is a possible D gene (5 bases). V lost 0 bases to trimming and J lost 9 bases, with 19 bases between them. This CDR3 region has 15 residues. Germline V gene lookup returns CDR1 SGDLS and CDR2 YYNGEE. The CDR3 spells CASSVAPDITGGQYF. CDR3 sequence (DNA): TGTGCCAGCAGCGTAGCTCCGGACATCACGGGCGGGCAGTACTTC.

The V gene is TRBV6-5, the J gene TRBJ1-4; D is ambiguous. Looked up from germline, CDR1 is MNHEY and CDR2 is SVGAGI. This CDR3 is built from 14 residues. Trimming cost V 5 bases and J 8 bases, with 15 bases left between them. CDR3 amino acids: CASSTDSGTEKLFF. In DNA, the CDR3 is TGTGCCAGCAGTACTGACTCTGGTACCGAAAAACTGTTTTTT.

The chain has TRBV27 and TRBJ2-7, with D perhaps TRBD1 (6 bases). Germline CDR1 reads MNHEY; CDR2 reads SMNVEV (reference sequence). This CDR3 is 14 amino acids long. V was shortened by 4 bases and J by 4 bases, with 14 bases between the two germline ends. CDR3 bases: TGTGCCAGCAGTTGGCAGGGCAGGGGATACGAGCAGTACTTC. It is translated as CASSWQGRGYEQYF.

The chain employs TRBV5-1 and TRBJ2-2; tentative D call: TRBD1 (5 bases). The V end was cut by 0 bases, the J end by 3 bases, with 12 bases between. The CDR3 consists of 16 residues. Germline CDR1 and CDR2: SGHRS and YFSETQ. The CDR3 bases are TGCGCCAGCAGCTTGGTAGGCAGGGCCGACACCGGGGAGCTGTTTTTT. It translates to CASSLVGRADTGELFF.

The rearrangement links TRBV5-1 to TRBJ2-7; TRBD1 matches 7 bases. Germline CDR1 is SGHRS and CDR2 is YFSETQ. The V segment lost 0 bases and the J segment 3 bases; nucleotides outside the gene matches: 3. This CDR3 region has 14 residues. The CDR3 region is CASSLVDRYYEQYF. The CDR3 DNA is TGCGCCAGCAGCTTGGTGGACAGGTACTACGAGCAGTACTTC.

V is TRBV6-5 and J is TRBJ1-5; no reliable D call. The germline V gene encodes CDR1 MNHEY and CDR2 SVGAGI. The CDR3 runs to 14 residues. With 8 bases removed from V and 1 base from J, the gap between germline ends came to 12 bases. CDR3 protein: CASGQERSNQPQHF. For the CDR3, the DNA is TGTGCCAGCGGTCAGGAACGGAGCAATCAGCCCCAGCATTTT.

This rearrangement joins TRBV7-9 to TRBJ1-2; 8 nucleotides agree with TRBD1. Germline V gene sequence: CDR1 SEHNR, CDR2 FQNEAQ (reference sequence). This CDR3 spans 16 amino acids. V lost 5 bases to trimming and J lost 0 bases; unmatched junction nucleotides: 8. CDR3 nucleotide sequence: TGTGCCAGCAGCCTCCGGACAGGGCCTTCTAACTATGGCTACACCTTC. Protein: CASSLRTGPSNYGYTF.

The gene calls are TRBV7-9 and TRBJ2-1; TRBD2 agrees at 8 bases. Trimming at V came to 5 bases and at J to 0 bases, leaving 9 bases not matched to a gene. Germline lookup yields CDR1 SEHNR and CDR2 FQNEAQ (reference sequence). The length of the CDR3 is 17 residues. CDR3 amino acids: CASSTLAGGNSYNEQFF. In DNA form, the CDR3 reads TGTGCCAGCAGCACCCTGGCGGGGGGAAACTCCTACAATGAGCAGTTCTTC. Filled out from reference TRBV7-9 and TRBJ2-1, the complete variable domain reads DTGVSQNPRHKITKRGQNVTFRCDPISEHNRLYWYRQTLGQGPEFLTYFQNEAQLEKSRLLSDRFSAERPKGSFSTLEIQRTEQGDSAMYLCASSTLAGGNSYNEQFFGPGTRLTVL.

The chain joins TRBV3-1 (or the pseudogene TRBV3-2) to TRBJ1-5; weak D call: TRBD1 (5 bases). The V gene's germline CDR1 is LGHDT and CDR2 YNNKEL (reference sequence). The CDR3 sequence is 14 residues long. The V gene lost 3 bases and the J gene lost 5 bases, with 11 bases spanning the gap. CDR3 sequence: CASSQRQSDQPQHF. CDR3 in DNA: TGTGCCAGCAGCCAGAGACAGTCAGATCAGCCCCAGCATTTT.

V usage is TRBV18 and J usage is TRBJ2-1; D remains ambiguous. Per germline, CDR1 KGHSH and CDR2 LQKENI. Trimming removed 5 bases at V and 10 bases at J, with 9 bases between. This CDR3 contains 11 residues. This CDR3 is CASSAPPEQFF. The CDR3 bases are TGTGCCAGCTCAGCGCCCCCCGAGCAGTTCTTC. Filled out from reference TRBV18 and TRBJ2-1, the complete variable domain reads NAGVMQNPRHLVRRRGQEARLRCSPMKGHSHVYWYRQLPEEGLKFMVYLQKENIIDESGMPKERFSAEFPKEGPSILRIQQVVRGDSAAYFCASSAPPEQFFGPGTRLTVL.

The CDR3 nucleotides read TGCGCCAGCAGCCAAGAAGGGAGGGCAACTGAAGCTTTCTTT. Translating it yields CASSQEGRATEAFF. J is TRBJ1-1 and V is TRBV4-1; the D is unclear. This CDR3 has 14 amino acids. The germline V and J ends were trimmed by 0 bases and 5 bases, with 10 bases remaining between them. Looked up from germline, CDR1 is MGHRA and CDR2 is YSYEKL.

This chain joins TRBV3-1 (or the pseudogene TRBV3-2) and TRBJ2-7, with D uncertain. The CDR3 runs to 15 residues. V lost 1 base to trimming and J lost 3 bases, with 13 bases between them. Germline V gene sequence: CDR1 LGHDT, CDR2 YNNKEL (reference sequence). The CDR3 loop is CASSQAQNGLYEQYF. CDR3 sequence (DNA): TGTGCCAGCAGCCAAGCACAGAATGGGCTCTACGAGCAGTACTTC.

The rearrangement links TRBV5-4 to TRBJ1-2; 7 nucleotides agree with TRBD1. The germline V gene has CDR1 SGHNT and CDR2 YYREEE (reference sequence). Trimming took 4 bases from V and 4 from J; bases not matched to a gene: 10. CDR3 length equals 15 residues. CDR3: CASSPAQGEVYGYTF. CDR3 nucleotide sequence: TGTGCCAGCAGCCCCGCCCAGGGGGAGGTCTATGGCTACACCTTC. Variable domain in full (rest from reference TRBV5-4 and TRBJ1-2): ETGVTQSPTHLIKTRGQQVTLRCSSQSGHNTVSWYQQALGQGPQFIFQYYREEENGRGNFPPRFSGLQFPNYSSELNVNALELDDSALYLCASSPAQGEVYGYTFGSGTRLTVV.

This chain connects TRBV5-1 to TRBJ2-3; 8 nucleotides match TRBD2. Looked up from germline, CDR1 is SGHRS and CDR2 is YFSETQ. The V gene end was trimmed by 1 base and the J gene end by 6 bases; junction bases not matched to a gene: 7. This CDR3 contains 15 residues. The CDR3 coding sequence is TGCGCCAGCAGCTTGTCCGGACTAGCTTCTGATACGCAGTATTTT. Translation gives CASSLSGLASDTQYF.

The V call is TRBV3-1 (or the pseudogene TRBV3-2), the J call TRBJ2-1; D gene unclear. Trimming took 4 bases from V and 0 from J, leaving 10 bases between them. Looked up from germline, CDR1 is LGHDT and CDR2 is YNNKEL (reference sequence). The CDR3 has 15 amino acids. In DNA, the CDR3 is TGTGCCAGCAGCCTCGACTTTCTCTCCTACAATGAGCAGTTCTTC. This codes for CASSLDFLSYNEQFF.

The chain is built from TRBV6-6 and TRBJ1-1, with D unclear. This CDR3 comprises 16 residues. Germline V gene sequence: CDR1 MNHNY, CDR2 SVGAGI (reference sequence). The V end lost 0 bases, the J end lost 2 bases, and 13 bases lay between the germline ends. CDR3 sequence (DNA): TGTGCCAGCAGTTACTCGATGGCCGGGGTTAACACTGAAGCTTTCTTT. It encodes CASSYSMAGVNTEAFF.

CDR3 sequence reads: CASSLRAGNNYEQYF. The CDR3 DNA reads TGCGCCAGCAGCCTGCGGGCGGGGAACAACTACGAGCAGTACTTC. V and J are TRBV4-1 and TRBJ2-7; possibly TRBD2 for D (6 bases). CDR3 length: 15 residues. V dropped 4 bases and J dropped 3 bases, with 16 bases sitting between them. The germline V gene encodes CDR1 MGHRA and CDR2 YSYEKL.

CDR3 residues: CASSLTGTSGEQYF. The CDR3 bases are TGTGCCAGCAGCTTGACCGGGACTAGCGGTGAGCAGTACTTC. The chain has TRBV5-4 and TRBJ2-7, with 11 bases lining up with TRBD2. Trimming cost V 1 base and J 7 bases; bases outside gene matches: 4. Germline V gene data show CDR1 as SGHNT and CDR2 as YYREEE (reference sequence). The CDR3 extends over 14 amino acids. Full variable domain (rest looked up from reference TRBV5-4 and TRBJ2-7): ETGVTQSPTHLIKTRGQQVTLRCSSQSGHNTVSWYQQALGQGPQFIFQYYREEENGRGNFPPRFSGLQFPNYSSELNVNALELDDSALYLCASSLTGTSGEQYFGPGTRLTVT.

J is TRBJ2-7 and V is TRBV5-1; D not resolved. Trimming cost V 0 bases and J 5 bases, with 12 bases left between them. Germline V gives CDR1 SGHRS, CDR2 YFSETQ. The CDR3 runs to 14 residues. The CDR3 reads CASSLGRSTDEQYF. The CDR3 bases are TGCGCCAGCAGCTTGGGCCGTTCCACGGACGAGCAGTACTTC. The whole variable domain, filled in from reference TRBV5-1 and TRBJ2-7, reads KAGVTQTPRYLIKTRGQQVTLSCSPISGHRSVSWYQQTPGQGLQFLFEYFSETQRNKGNFPGRFSGRQFSNSRSEMNVSTLELGDSALYLCASSLGRSTDEQYFGPGTRLTVT.

V usage is TRBV19 and J usage is TRBJ1-4, with 10 bases fitting TRBD1. The CDR3 is 15 amino acids. Germline CDR1 and CDR2: LNHDA and SQIVND (reference sequence). The CDR3 loop is CATGTGAASNEKLFF. In DNA form, the CDR3 reads TGTGCGACGGGGACAGGGGCCGCCAGTAATGAAAAACTGTTTTTT.

The gene calls are TRBV6-5 and TRBJ1-3; 7 positions agree with TRBD1. V was clipped by 8 bases and J by 2 bases; unmatched bases: 6. The germline V gene encodes CDR1 MNHEY and CDR2 SVGAGI. The CDR3 has 14 amino acids. In DNA, the CDR3 is TGTGCCAGCCAGACAGGGCGGCCTGGAAACACCATATATTTT. Its translation is CASQTGRPGNTIYF.

The gene calls are TRBV5-1 and TRBJ2-2, with 8 bases aligning to TRBD1. Germline V CDR1 and CDR2: SGHRS, YFSETQ. The J segment lost 1 base and the V segment lost 7 bases, leaving 3 bases of the junction unmatched. The CDR3 contains 14 residues. The CDR3 region is CASGGTGNTGELFF. CDR3 nucleotides: TGCGCCAGCGGCGGGACAGGGAACACCGGGGAGCTGTTTTTT.

The chain employs TRBV5-1 and TRBJ2-5, with a possible D match to TRBD2 (6 bases). Trimming pared 0 bases from V and 0 bases from J, leaving 12 bases between. CDR3 length: 16 amino acids. CDR1 is SGHRS, CDR2 YFSETQ, per germline. The DNA for the CDR3 is TGCGCCAGCAGCTTGGGGATTGGCGGGAACCAAGAGACCCAGTACTTC. As protein: CASSLGIGGNQETQYF.

The gene calls are TRBV7-6 and TRBJ1-2, with D possibly matching TRBD1 (5 bases). Looked up from germline, CDR1 is SGHVS and CDR2 is FNYEAQ. Between the trimmed V and J ends, which lost 3 bases and 5 bases, there was a span of 28 bases. The CDR3 consists of 19 residues. The CDR3 reads CASSLDQIPPGGGGYGYTF. In DNA form, the CDR3 reads TGTGCCAGCAGCTTGGACCAGATCCCGCCTGGGGGTGGGGGGTATGGCTACACCTTC.

The chain has TRBV6-5 and TRBJ1-5; a weak D match, TRBD1 (6 bases). Trimming stripped 5 bases from V and 0 bases from J, with 11 bases between. Germline V gives CDR1 MNHEY, CDR2 SVGAGI. The CDR3 extends over 15 amino acids. CDR3 sequence reads: CASSRDTFSNQPQHF. The CDR3 nucleotides read TGTGCCAGCAGTAGGGACACCTTTAGCAATCAGCCCCAGCATTTT.

The rearrangement joins TRBV9 to TRBJ1-4, with D uncertain. Trimming stripped 0 bases from V and 8 bases from J, with 11 bases between. The CDR3 contains 14 residues. Germline V lookup: CDR1 SGDLS, CDR2 YYNGEE. The CDR3 DNA follows: TGTGCCAGCAGCGTAGGGGTTAAGGAGGAAAAACTGTTTTTT. Translation: CASSVGVKEEKLFF.

This sequence joins TRBV5-1 and TRBJ1-2; 7 nucleotides line up with TRBD1. Trimming took 4 bases from V and 6 from J; bases not matched to a gene: 9. Germline lookup yields CDR1 SGHRS and CDR2 YFSETQ. The CDR3 length is 14 residues. The CDR3 nucleotides read TGCGCCAGCAGCCTCAGACAGGGAGCGGATGGCTACACCTTC. Translating gives CASSLRQGADGYTF. Full variable domain (outside the CDR3, taken from reference TRBV5-1 and TRBJ1-2): KAGVTQTPRYLIKTRGQQVTLSCSPISGHRSVSWYQQTPGQGLQFLFEYFSETQRNKGNFPGRFSGRQFSNSRSEMNVSTLELGDSALYLCASSLRQGADGYTFGSGTRLTVV.

V usage is TRBV6-5 and J usage is TRBJ2-1; 8 nucleotides agree with TRBD1. V lost 7 bases to trimming and J lost 7 bases; unmatched junction nucleotides: 12. The CDR3 loop spans 15 amino acids. The V gene's germline CDR1 is MNHEY and CDR2 SVGAGI. The CDR3 region is CASNRQGYLLNEQFF. Written as DNA, the CDR3 is TGTGCCAGCAACCGACAGGGGTATTTATTGAATGAGCAGTTCTTC.